One sample yielded the 25 T cell receptor beta chains listed below, sequenced in a study of vaccination effects on CD4 cells after COVID-19. Antigen-specific CD4+ T cell clonotypes were called by their expansion after viral peptide-pool culture in ViraFEST. Isolation of CD4+ T cells took place after around 10 days of culture. A PCR test confirmed that the person had SARS-CoV-2 infection between March and December 2020. TCRdb's copy holds only in-frame clones and misses some; the assay was immunoSEQ multiplex PCR. This sample has about 45,000 clones, with approximately 81% found just once. Antigens of these TCRs are unknown. The specimen comprised CD4+ T cells from PBMCs cultured with a peptide pool, sampled before COVID-19 vaccination. Receptor source: a human donor who had a prior SARS-CoV-2 infection.

The chain is built from TRBV19 and TRBJ1-1; TRBD1 might be the D (5 bases). The CDR3 is made up of 13 amino acids. Trimming left V 5 bases short and J 7 bases short, with 14 bases between. Per germline, CDR1 LNHDA and CDR2 SQIVND (reference sequence). CDR3 residues: CASSQGSVVEAFF. In DNA, the CDR3 is TGTGCCAGTAGTCAGGGTTCGGTGGTTGAAGCTTTCTTT.

The chain couples TRBV4-2 to TRBJ2-3; 9 bases align to TRBD2. Germline V gives CDR1 LGHNA, CDR2 YNFKEQ. V lost 4 bases, J lost 2 bases, and 7 bases stayed unmatched. The CDR3 extends over 16 amino acids. The DNA for the CDR3 is TGTGCCAGCAGCCCAATTAGCGGGGGCTTCACAGATACGCAGTATTTT. Translating gives CASSPISGGFTDTQYF.

Only a few counts were recorded for this clone. The J gene is TRBJ1-4, the V gene TRBV10-3; the match to TRBD1 covers 9 bases. The CDR3 covers 15 residues. With 6 bases clipped from V and 6 bases from J, the junction kept 8 bases outside the gene matches. Germline V lookup: CDR1 ENHRY, CDR2 SYGVKD. The CDR3 coding sequence is TGTGCCATCAGCCCGGACAGGGGATGGGATGAAAAACTGTTTTTT. As protein: CAISPDRGWDEKLFF.

The gene calls are TRBV5-1 and TRBJ2-1; no clear D. Germline-derived CDR1 and CDR2 are SGHRS and YFSETQ. The CDR3 sequence is 13 residues long. V gave up 4 bases and J gave up 4 bases, with 9 bases separating them. CDR3 sequence: CASSLDGYNEQFF. CDR3 DNA sequence: TGCGCCAGCAGCCTCGACGGATACAATGAGCAGTTCTTC.

The chain uses TRBV28 and TRBJ1-6; unclear D gene. The CDR3 contains 12 residues. V dropped 3 bases and J dropped 10 bases, with 7 bases sitting between them. Germline V gene sequence: CDR1 MDHEN, CDR2 SYDVKM. The CDR3 here is CASSFSYSPLHF. DNA of the CDR3: TGTGCCAGCAGTTTTTCGTACTCACCCCTCCACTTT.

The V gene is TRBV7-9, the J gene TRBJ2-3; the D gene is possibly TRBD2 (6 bases). The V end was cut by 5 bases, the J end by 3 bases, with 18 bases between. The CDR3 consists of 16 residues. Germline CDR1 and CDR2: SEHNR and FQNEAQ (reference sequence). This CDR3 reads CASSPPPRLETDTQYF. For the CDR3, the DNA is TGTGCCAGCAGCCCACCACCCCGACTAGAAACAGATACGCAGTATTTT.

This clone was observed once. This chain uses TRBV27 with TRBJ1-1, with D perhaps TRBD1 (5 bases). With 4 bases removed from V and 5 bases from J, the gap between germline ends came to 14 bases. The CDR3 consists of 14 residues. Germline loops: CDR1 MNHEY, CDR2 SMNVEV (reference sequence). CDR3: CASSSPGLRTEAFF. The CDR3 DNA is TGTGCCAGCAGTTCCCCAGGGCTGAGGACTGAAGCTTTCTTT.

This chain joins TRBV19 and TRBJ1-4, with D maybe TRBD1 (5 bases). The CDR3 loop spans 14 amino acids. Germline CDR1 is LNHDA and CDR2 is SQIVND (reference sequence). The ends were cut back, 3 bases at V and 5 bases at J, with 10 bases in the middle. The CDR3 loop reads CASSMGTLNEKLFF. CDR3 nucleotides: TGTGCCAGTAGTATGGGGACCTTAAATGAAAAACTGTTTTTT. The full variable domain, with the rest looked up from reference TRBV19 and TRBJ1-4, is DGGITQSPKYLFRKEGQNVTLSCEQNLNHDAMYWYRQDPGQGLRLIYYSQIVNDFQKGDIAEGYSVSREKKESFPLTVTSAQKNPTAFYLCASSMGTLNEKLFFGSGTQLSVL.

This chain links TRBV11-3 with TRBJ2-3; TRBD2 matches 9 bases. Trimming at V came to 3 bases and at J to 6 bases, leaving 10 bases not matched to a gene. The CDR3 covers 16 residues. Per the germline V gene, CDR1 is SGHNT and CDR2 is YENEEA. The CDR3 DNA sequence: TGTGCCAGCAGCTTTTTGGGCGGGAGGGCCAGGGATACGCAGTATTTT. It is translated as CASSFLGGRARDTQYF.

This chain connects TRBV3-1 (or the pseudogene TRBV3-2) to TRBJ2-3; D unclear. The germline gives CDR1 LGHDT, CDR2 YNNKEL (reference sequence). V was trimmed by 5 bases and J by 6 bases, leaving 12 bases between them. The CDR3 runs to 13 residues. The CDR3 DNA is TGTGCCAGCAGCTCTTTCTCACCCGATACGCAGTATTTT. Protein product: CASSSFSPDTQYF.

By share of the sample, this clone is medium-sized. V is TRBV5-4 and J is TRBJ1-1; D gene ambiguous. Germline V gene sequence: CDR1 SGHNT, CDR2 YYREEE (reference sequence). The CDR3 is made up of 11 amino acids. V gave up 6 bases and J gave up 1 base, with 4 bases separating them. The chain's CDR3 is CASIWNTEAFF. CDR3 in DNA: TGTGCCAGCATATGGAACACTGAAGCTTTCTTT.

The chain employs TRBV15 and TRBJ2-7; TRBD1 is a possible D gene (6 bases). CDR1 is LNHNV and CDR2 is YYDKDF in the germline V gene (reference sequence). This CDR3 has 13 residues. Trimming cost V 3 bases and J 2 bases, with 8 bases left between them. CDR3 loop: CATSRDSTYEQYF. As DNA, the CDR3 is TGTGCCACCAGCAGGGACAGCACCTACGAGCAGTACTTC.

This clone was found once. The chain has TRBV24-1 and TRBJ2-3; 8 bases agree with TRBD2. CDR3 length: 14 residues. Germline V CDR1 and CDR2: KGHDR, SFDVKD. Trimming at V came to 5 bases and at J to 5 bases, leaving 5 bases not matched to a gene. The CDR3 sequence is CATSARLAQDTQYF. In DNA, the CDR3 is TGTGCCACCAGTGCGCGACTAGCGCAAGATACGCAGTATTTT.

The chain couples TRBV5-1 to TRBJ1-2; D call uncertain. The CDR3 is made up of 15 amino acids. V was shortened by 3 bases and J by 6 bases, with 18 bases between the two germline ends. CDR1 is SGHRS, CDR2 YFSETQ, per germline. The CDR3 DNA is TGCGCCAGCAGCTATTGGGTGTTGAACCGGGATGGCTACACCTTC. It codes for CASSYWVLNRDGYTF.

Here the CDR3 reads CASSTGTGGGTDTQYF. In nucleotides, the CDR3 is TGTGCCAGTAGTACCGGGACAGGCGGAGGCACAGATACGCAGTATTTT. The chain links TRBV19 to TRBJ2-3; 8 bases align to TRBD1. V dropped 4 bases and J dropped 1; count of bases not matched to a gene: 7. CDR1 and CDR2 (germline): LNHDA, SQIVND (reference sequence). This CDR3 region has 16 residues. Full variable domain (rest looked up from reference TRBV19 and TRBJ2-3): DGGITQSPKYLFRKEGQNVTLSCEQNLNHDAMYWYRQDPGQGLRLIYYSQIVNDFQKGDIAEGYSVSREKKESFPLTVTSAQKNPTAFYLCASSTGTGGGTDTQYFGPGTRLTVL.

This clone was seen only a few times. This rearrangement joins TRBV7-8 to TRBJ2-6, with D perhaps assigned TRBD1 or TRBD2 (6 bases each). Germline values: CDR1 SGHVS, CDR2 FQNEAQ. The germline V and J ends were trimmed by 1 base and 2 bases, with 18 bases remaining between them. CDR3 size: 19 residues. For the CDR3, the DNA is TGTGCCAGCAGCTTAGACTACCGGGGGCACCACACTGGGGCCAACGTCCTGACTTTC. It encodes CASSLDYRGHHTGANVLTF.

The chain's CDR3 is CAWSQLGHSEKLFF. As DNA, the CDR3 is TGTGCCTGGAGTCAACTTGGACATTCGGAAAAACTGTTTTTT. This rearrangement joins TRBV30 to TRBJ1-4; perhaps TRBD1 as D (5 bases). Germline assignment: CDR1 GTSNPN and CDR2 SVGIG (reference sequence). The CDR3 is 14 amino acids. V lost 2 bases and J 8 bases, leaving 15 bases between the germline ends.

The chain couples TRBV5-8 to TRBJ2-5, with D maybe TRBD1 (6 bases). Trimming removed 4 bases from V and 4 bases from J, with 17 bases in between. This CDR3 has 15 amino acids. Germline V CDR1 and CDR2: SGHTS, YDEGEE. CDR3 in amino acids: CASSEQGRGRETQYF. Written as DNA, the CDR3 is TGTGCCAGCAGCGAACAGGGACGGGGTAGAGAGACCCAGTACTTC.

This clone was recorded a few times. The chain is built from TRBV2 and TRBJ2-2; D unresolved. CDR1 and CDR2 (germline): SNHLY, FYNNEI. The CDR3 length is 14 residues. V was pared by 3 bases and J by 0 bases, with 5 bases between. Written as DNA, the CDR3 is TGTGCCAGCAGTGACCTGGCGAACACCGGGGAGCTGTTTTTT. Residues: CASSDLANTGELFF.

This sequence joins TRBV24-1 and TRBJ2-7, with unresolved D. There are 11 residues in the CDR3. V lost 5 bases to trimming and J lost 0 bases, with 1 base between them. CDR1 and CDR2 from the germline V gene are KGHDR and SFDVKD. CDR3 nucleotides: TGTGCCACCAGTGTCTCCTACGAGCAGTACTTC. It translates to CATSVSYEQYF.

The V call is TRBV5-8, the J call TRBJ2-7; 11 nucleotides match TRBD1. V was pared by 1 base and J by 4 bases, with 13 bases of the junction left unmatched. This CDR3 has 18 amino acids. From germline, CDR1 is SGHTS and CDR2 YDEGEE. CDR3 sequence: CASSLYLGLGQGGYEQYF. In DNA, the CDR3 is TGTGCCAGCAGCTTGTATTTGGGTTTGGGACAGGGGGGATACGAGCAGTACTTC.

This chain links TRBV11-2 with TRBJ1-1; possible D gene TRBD1, 6 bases. V was clipped by 7 bases and J by 0 bases, with 12 bases between them. CDR1 is SGHAT and CDR2 is FQNNGV in the germline V gene. The CDR3 runs to 14 residues. The chain's CDR3 is CASKYQGLNTEAFF. Written as DNA, the CDR3 is TGTGCCAGCAAGTACCAGGGGTTGAACACTGAAGCTTTCTTT.

The gene calls are TRBV30 and TRBJ2-7; D gene uncertain. The germline V gene has CDR1 GTSNPN and CDR2 SVGIG (reference sequence). V lost 3 bases and J 2 bases, leaving 8 bases between the germline ends. The CDR3 is 12 amino acids. The CDR3 spells CAWSLVTYEQYF. CDR3 nucleotide sequence: TGTGCCTGGAGCCTAGTTACCTACGAGCAGTACTTC.

The rearrangement joins TRBV24-1 to TRBJ1-5; 8 bases map to TRBD1. In germline, CDR1 is KGHDR, CDR2 SFDVKD. The length of the CDR3 is 15 residues. With V trimmed by 6 bases and J by 7 bases, 10 bases remained unmatched. CDR3 nucleotide sequence: TGTGCCACCAGTTTCCCCCAGGGGGCATGGCAGCCCCAGCATTTT. This sequence encodes CATSFPQGAWQPQHF.

The chain combines TRBV6-5 with TRBJ2-7; D is uncertain. V lost 6 bases and J 3 bases, leaving 12 bases between the germline ends. The CDR3 loop spans 13 amino acids. Germline CDR1 MNHEY, CDR2 SVGAGI. The CDR3 DNA reads as TGTGCCAGCAGGAGAGGACCGAACTACGAGCAGTACTTC. It yields the protein CASRRGPNYEQYF.